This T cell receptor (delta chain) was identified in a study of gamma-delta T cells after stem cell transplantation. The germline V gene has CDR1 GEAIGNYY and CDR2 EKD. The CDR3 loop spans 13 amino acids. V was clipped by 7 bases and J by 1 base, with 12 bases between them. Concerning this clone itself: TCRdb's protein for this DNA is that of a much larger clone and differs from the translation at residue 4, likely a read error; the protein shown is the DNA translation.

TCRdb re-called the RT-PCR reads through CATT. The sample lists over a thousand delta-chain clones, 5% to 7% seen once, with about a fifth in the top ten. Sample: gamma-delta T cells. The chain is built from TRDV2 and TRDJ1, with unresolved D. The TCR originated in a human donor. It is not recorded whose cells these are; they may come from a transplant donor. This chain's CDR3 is CACGIELTDKLIF. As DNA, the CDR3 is TGTGCCTGCGGCATCGAGCTCACCGATAAACTCATCTTT.